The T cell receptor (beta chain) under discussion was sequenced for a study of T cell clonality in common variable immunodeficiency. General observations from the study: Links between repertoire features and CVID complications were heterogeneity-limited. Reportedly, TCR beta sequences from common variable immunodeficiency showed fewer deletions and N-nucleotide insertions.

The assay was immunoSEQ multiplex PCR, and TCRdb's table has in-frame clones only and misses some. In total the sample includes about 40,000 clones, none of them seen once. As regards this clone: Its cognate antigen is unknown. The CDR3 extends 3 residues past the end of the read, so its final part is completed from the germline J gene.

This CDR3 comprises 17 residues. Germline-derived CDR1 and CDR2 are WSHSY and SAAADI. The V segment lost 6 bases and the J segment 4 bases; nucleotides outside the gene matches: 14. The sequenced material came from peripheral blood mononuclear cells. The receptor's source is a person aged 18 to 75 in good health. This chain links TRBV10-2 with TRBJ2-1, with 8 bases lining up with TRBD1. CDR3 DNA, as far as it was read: TGCGCCAGCAGGGGGGCGGACAGGGCGATTTCATACAATGAG. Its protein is CASRGADRAISYNE. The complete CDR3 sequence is CASRGADRAISYNEQFF.